This entry lists 11 T cell receptor beta chains sequenced from one sample in a study of T cells in Graves' hyperthyroidism and ophthalmopathy. Amplified TCR beta CDR3 regions derived from RNA transcripts. A set of HTBI primers served as the primers for a first-round RT-PCR of the TCR CDR3. TCRdb ran MiXCR on the multiplex PCR reads and lists one entry per CDR3 protein. The data hold more than 300,000 distinct CDR3 sequences, with roughly 13% observed a single time. Sequencing was done on a sample of blood. The receptors derive from a woman under 30 with Graves' hyperthyroidism.

In this sample, this clonotype turned up many times. CDR3 bases: TGTGCCAGCATTCGGTCCCTACTGGGGGAGACCCAGTACTTC. Its translation: CASIRSLLGETQYF. The chain has TRBV28 and TRBJ2-5; D gene uncertain. Germline values: CDR1 MDHEN, CDR2 SYDVKM. The CDR3 totals 14 residues. V was pared by 7 bases and J by 5 bases, with 17 bases between.

This clonotype came up a few times. The chain recombines TRBV28 with TRBJ2-6; D is tentatively TRBD1 or TRBD2 (5 bases each). CDR3 size: 16 residues. Germline CDR1 is MDHEN and CDR2 is SYDVKM. V was clipped by 1 base and J by 3 bases, with 10 bases between them. The CDR3 nucleotides are TGTGCCAGCAGTTTATACTCAGGGAGTGGGGCCAACGTCCTGACTTTC. Amino acid sequence: CASSLYSGSGANVLTF. Supplemented by reference TRBV28 and TRBJ2-6, the full variable domain reads DVKVTQSSRYLVKRTGEKVFLECVQDMDHENMFWYRQDPGLGLRLIYFSYDVKMKEKGDIPEGYSVSREKKERFSLILESASTNQTSMYLCASSLYSGSGANVLTFGAGSRLTVL.

The V call is TRBV3-1, the J call TRBJ2-6, with D uncertain. CDR3 length: 15 amino acids. Per germline, CDR1 LGHDT and CDR2 YNNKEL (reference sequence). V was shortened by 4 bases and J by 2 bases, with 9 bases between the two germline ends. Here the CDR3 DNA reads TGTGCCAGCAGCCTAAGGTCGGCTGGGGCCAACGTCCTGACTTTC. Translated, it gives CASSLRSAGANVLTF.

In its sample, this clonotype was seen many times. The chain is built from TRBV10-1 and TRBJ1-4, with TRBD1 as a possible D gene (5 bases). The CDR3 loop spans 15 amino acids. Trimming took 5 bases from V and 7 from J, leaving 17 bases between them. Per germline, CDR1 WNHNN and CDR2 SYGVQD (reference sequence). This chain's CDR3 is CASSTGTGTAEKLFF. CDR3 DNA: TGCGCCAGCAGTACTGGAACCGGGACGGCTGAAAAACTGTTTTTT.

This clonotype was seen at least ten times. The chain uses TRBV7-3 and TRBJ2-2; 7 nucleotides line up with TRBD1. Trimming at V came to 5 bases and at J to 5 bases, leaving 5 bases not matched to a gene. In germline, CDR1 is SGHTA, CDR2 FQGTGA. This CDR3 is built from 14 residues. The CDR3: CASSPGQKTGELFF. Written as DNA, the CDR3 is TGTGCCAGCAGCCCGGGACAGAAAACCGGGGAGCTGTTTTTT.

There are many counts of this clonotype. The gene calls are TRBV2 and TRBJ2-3, with unresolved D. The CDR3 runs to 14 residues. Between the trimmed V and J ends, which lost 8 bases and 4 bases, there was a span of 16 bases. Germline CDR1 reads SNHLY; CDR2 reads FYNNEI. Written as DNA, the CDR3 is TGTGCCAGCTGCCGCACCCCGGGCGCAGATACGCAGTATTTT. Residues: CASCRTPGADTQYF.

V usage is TRBV15 and J usage is TRBJ2-7; D possibly corresponds to TRBD1 (6 bases). V was shortened by 5 bases and J by 0 bases, with 17 bases between the two germline ends. Germline CDR1 reads LNHNV; CDR2 reads YYDKDF (reference sequence). This CDR3 has 16 residues. Here the CDR3 DNA reads TGTGCCACCAGCGGCCTTGGACAGCTTAGCTCCTACGAGCAGTACTTC. Amino acid sequence: CATSGLGQLSSYEQYF. The variable domain in full, completed from reference TRBV15 and TRBJ2-7, reads DAMVIQNPRYQVTQFGKPVTLSCSQTLNHNVMYWYQQKSSQAPKLLFHYYDKDFNNEADTPDNFQSRRPNTSFCFLDIRSPGLGDTAMYLCATSGLGQLSSYEQYFGPGTRLTVT.

This clonotype was observed many times. V is TRBV18 and J is TRBJ1-1, with 8 nucleotides matching TRBD1. CDR3 length equals 13 residues. Germline values: CDR1 KGHSH, CDR2 LQKENI. J was trimmed by 5 bases and V by 5 bases; bases with no gene match: 4. DNA for the CDR3: TGTGCCAGCTCAAAGGACAGGGTGACTGAAGCTTTCTTT. This gives the protein CASSKDRVTEAFF.

This clonotype was found a few times. The chain joins TRBV19 to TRBJ2-2, with unresolved D. This CDR3 is 12 amino acids long. Trimming left V 6 bases short and J 5 bases short, with 7 bases between. Looked up from germline, CDR1 is LNHDA and CDR2 is SQIVND (reference sequence). The CDR3 nucleotides are TGTGCCAGTAGGCATGTGACCGGGGAGCTGTTTTTT. Its translation is CASRHVTGELFF.

This clonotype was seen at least ten times. J is TRBJ1-5 and V is TRBV28, with no clear D. V dropped 10 bases and J dropped 5 bases, with 15 bases sitting between them. This CDR3 comprises 13 residues. In germline, CDR1 is MDHEN, CDR2 SYDVKM. The CDR3 coding sequence is TGTGCCACGGGTGTGTTGGGATATCAGCCCCAGCATTTT. Protein: CATGVLGYQPQHF.

Ten or more counts support this clonotype. V usage is TRBV6-2 or TRBV6-3 and J usage is TRBJ2-7; 7 bases map to TRBD2. Germline-derived CDR1 and CDR2 are MNHEY and SVGEGT. V was pared by 6 bases and J by 5 bases, with 13 bases of the junction left unmatched. This CDR3 region has 15 residues. CDR3 residues: CASRTRRESSHEQYF. In DNA, the CDR3 is TGTGCCAGCAGAACCCGGCGGGAGAGTAGTCACGAGCAGTACTTC.